Listed here are 31 T cell receptor beta chains from one sample, sequenced in a study of shared clonotypes between healthy human individuals (dated by TCRdb to 2020 to 2021). CD8 naive samples were obtained by positive selection for CCR7 among CD45RO-negative cells, yielding a CD45RA+CCR7+ population from which TemRA cells were excluded. Libraries were prepared through the immunoSEQ multiplex PCR assay. In TCRdb, the immuneACCESS table is reduced to in-frame sequences with V and J assigned. These tables do not hold every clone; where another copy was compared, an unresolved V gene accounts for under half, and the others remain unexplained. The table for this sample lists about 2.1 million clones; 85% to 95% of them were counted only once. The ten largest account for approximately 1.7% of the sample. Sequenced sample: naive CD8+ T cells from PBMCs. The cell subset or site label on this specimen signifies: CD45RA+CCR7+. The source is a man aged 18 to 30 in good health. Some clones in this sample may be carry-over from other donors' samples.

The V and J genes are TRBV19 and TRBJ1-1; weak D call: TRBD1 (5 bases). This CDR3 region has 16 residues. V gave up 2 bases and J gave up 6 bases, with 19 bases separating them. Germline assignment: CDR1 LNHDA and CDR2 SQIVND (reference sequence). CDR3: CASSISGRGGSAEAFF. CDR3 DNA sequence: TGTGCCAGTAGTATATCGGGGCGGGGTGGTTCTGCTGAAGCTTTCTTT.

V is TRBV5-6 and J is TRBJ2-2, with D perhaps TRBD1 (5 bases). In germline, CDR1 is SGHDT, CDR2 YYEEEE. This CDR3 contains 15 residues. Between the trimmed V and J ends, which lost 3 bases and 1 base, there was a span of 10 bases. Written as DNA, the CDR3 is TGTGCCAGCAGCTCGGACACACTGAACACCGGGGAGCTGTTTTTT. This gives the protein CASSSDTLNTGELFF.

Only one count was recorded for this clone. The genes are TRBV5-6 and TRBJ1-5, with no clear D. V lost 2 bases, J lost 3 bases, and 3 bases lay in between. This CDR3 contains 12 residues. Germline CDR1 reads SGHDT; CDR2 reads YYEEEE. In DNA, the CDR3 is TGTGCCAGCAGCTTCGCCAATCAGCCCCAGCATTTT. Translation gives CASSFANQPQHF.

The chain is built from TRBV4-1 and TRBJ2-5; no definite D call. The V gene lost 0 bases and the J gene lost 0 bases, with 14 bases spanning the gap. Germline values: CDR1 MGHRA, CDR2 YSYEKL. This CDR3 comprises 17 residues. The CDR3 sequence is CASSQDLSWQNQETQYF. The DNA for the CDR3 is TGCGCCAGCAGCCAAGATCTCAGTTGGCAGAACCAAGAGACCCAGTACTTC.

The table lists this clone with a count of one. The chain has TRBV15 and TRBJ1-1; 7 nucleotides agree with TRBD1. The CDR3 runs to 15 residues. V dropped 6 bases and J dropped 5; count of bases not matched to a gene: 12. CDR1 is LNHNV and CDR2 is YYDKDF in the germline V gene (reference sequence). CDR3 nucleotides: TGTGCCACCAGAGAGAGACAGGGATTATGGACTGAAGCTTTCTTT. Its translation: CATRERQGLWTEAFF.

The chain recombines TRBV9 with TRBJ2-3, with 7 bases fitting TRBD2. The CDR3 is made up of 15 amino acids. After removal of 4 bases from V and 1 base from J, the junction contained 6 bases not matched to a gene. Germline V lookup: CDR1 SGDLS, CDR2 YYNGEE. CDR3 DNA: TGTGCCAGCAGCTCCTGGCTAGCGGGCACAGATACGCAGTATTTT. It is translated as CASSSWLAGTDTQYF.

In the case of this clone: A much larger clone sits a single nucleotide away, making a read error possible. Other DNA variants within this sample encode the same CDR3. The chain links TRBV19 to TRBJ1-5, with D perhaps matching TRBD1 (5 bases). The CDR3 contains 14 residues. CDR1 and CDR2 (germline): LNHDA, SQIVND (reference sequence). With 3 bases removed from V and 3 bases from J, the gap between germline ends came to 9 bases. CDR3 bases: TGTGCCAGTAGTATCAGGGATAACAATCAGCCCCAGCATTTT. Its protein is CASSIRDNNQPQHF.

This chain connects TRBV9 to TRBJ1-1; no reliable D call. The CDR3 contains 13 residues. CDR1 SGDLS and CDR2 YYNGEE come from the germline V gene. V shed 3 bases and J shed 11 bases, with 17 bases lying between them. CDR3 sequence: CASSAPPSDGAFF. CDR3 DNA sequence: TGTGCCAGCAGCGCACCCCCTTCTGACGGCGCTTTCTTT.

CDR3 nucleotides: TGCGCCAGCAGCCACGGATTACTAGCGGACTACGAGCAGTACTTC. Translating it yields CASSHGLLADYEQYF. The genes are TRBV4-1 and TRBJ2-5; 8 bases map to TRBD2. The tail of the sequence fits TRBJ2-7 better, so the J call may be wrong. Germline CDR1 and CDR2: MGHRA and YSYEKL. CDR3 size: 15 residues.

This chain uses TRBV2 with TRBJ2-3; a weak D match, TRBD1 (5 bases). The V and J ends lost 9 bases and 6 bases respectively, with 22 bases between them. The CDR3 covers 15 residues. Germline assignment: CDR1 SNHLY and CDR2 FYNNEI. The DNA of the CDR3 is TGTGCCAGGGAAGAATGGGGCTTTACCACCGATACGCAGTATTTT. It translates to CAREEWGFTTDTQYF.

This chain joins TRBV19 and TRBJ2-2; D uncertain. The CDR3 totals 15 residues. Germline V gives CDR1 LNHDA, CDR2 SQIVND (reference sequence). V was pared by 6 bases and J by 4 bases, with 15 bases between. CDR3 bases: TGTGCCAGTAGGGATCCCCGTGTGGGCACCGGGGAGCTGTTTTTT. Protein sequence: CASRDPRVGTGELFF.

This chain links TRBV11-2 with TRBJ1-1; 9 positions agree with TRBD1. With 5 bases clipped from V and 6 bases from J, the junction kept 16 bases outside the gene matches. Germline V gives CDR1 SGHAT, CDR2 FQNNGV. This CDR3 has 17 residues. The CDR3 loop reads CASSASEDRGWSAEAFF. For the CDR3, the DNA is TGTGCCAGCAGCGCGTCCGAGGACAGGGGTTGGAGCGCTGAAGCTTTCTTT.

The rearrangement uses TRBV5-4 and TRBJ1-1; 11 bases are shared with TRBD1. V shed 3 bases and J 5 bases; nucleotides not matched to a gene: 3. The germline gives CDR1 SGHNT, CDR2 YYREEE (reference sequence). This CDR3 contains 14 residues. CDR3 amino acids: CASSYGTGGTEAFF. The CDR3 region has the DNA TGTGCCAGCAGCTACGGGACAGGGGGGACTGAAGCTTTCTTT.

V gene TRBV19 combines with J gene TRBJ2-1; 11 nucleotides align to TRBD2. This CDR3 contains 15 residues. Germline CDR1 is LNHDA and CDR2 is SQIVND (reference sequence). Trimming removed 6 bases from V and 6 bases from J; junction bases left unmatched: 7. The CDR3 nucleotides read TGTGCCAGTAGCCAAACTAGCGGGGGCTCCAATGAGCAGTTCTTC. Amino acid sequence: CASSQTSGGSNEQFF.

Comments on this clone: Other DNA sequences in this specimen translate into the identical CDR3. J is TRBJ2-1 and V is TRBV27; D unresolved. V lost 6 bases to trimming and J lost 5 bases, with 5 bases between them. The V gene's germline CDR1 is MNHEY and CDR2 SMNVEV (reference sequence). The CDR3 totals 11 residues. For the CDR3, the DNA is TGTGCCAGCAGACAAAACAATGAGCAGTTCTTC. It codes for CASRQNNEQFF.

This clone was recorded once. This chain links TRBV6-4 with TRBJ2-7, with unresolved D. This CDR3 region has 15 residues. V was pared by 6 bases and J by 2 bases, with 17 bases between. Germline CDR1 and CDR2: MRHNA and SNTAGT. The CDR3 nucleotides are TGTGCCAGCAGCTCGGGTGCCAAGAAAACCTACGAGCAGTACTTC. This encodes CASSSGAKKTYEQYF.

The rearrangement joins TRBV4-1 to TRBJ2-7, with D uncertain. There are 13 residues in the CDR3. CDR1 and CDR2 (germline): MGHRA, YSYEKL. V gave up 3 bases and J gave up 2 bases, with 8 bases separating them. CDR3: CASSQGITYEQYF. In DNA, the CDR3 is TGCGCCAGCAGCCAGGGGATCACCTACGAGCAGTACTTC.

The V and J genes are TRBV29-1 and TRBJ2-7; no clear D. V lost 4 bases, J lost 5 bases, and 21 bases lay in between. Germline V CDR1 and CDR2: SQVTM, ANQGSEA. The CDR3 has 15 amino acids. As DNA, the CDR3 is TGCAGCGTTGTCCCATACTCTCGGCAAGTGGACGAGCAGTACTTC. This translates into CSVVPYSRQVDEQYF.

The chain joins TRBV27 to TRBJ1-1, with 7 positions matching TRBD1. V dropped 7 bases and J dropped 5; count of bases not matched to a gene: 7. There are 13 residues in the CDR3. Germline-derived CDR1 and CDR2 are MNHEY and SMNVEV (reference sequence). CDR3 in DNA: TGTGCCAGCAAGACAGGGCGAGGAACTGAAGCTTTCTTT. As protein: CASKTGRGTEAFF.

This chain joins TRBV6-1 and TRBJ2-1, with TRBD1 matching over 8 bases. With 2 bases clipped from V and 12 bases from J, the junction kept 6 bases outside the gene matches. The CDR3 spans 13 residues. CDR1 and CDR2 from the germline V gene are MNHNS and SASEGT. This chain's CDR3 is CASSENRGLVQFF. In DNA, the CDR3 is TGTGCCAGCAGTGAAAACAGGGGGTTGGTGCAGTTCTTC.

This chain uses TRBV18 with TRBJ2-2; tentatively, D is TRBD1 or TRBD2 (5 bases each). The V end lost 3 bases, the J end lost 5 bases, and 13 bases lay between the germline ends. The length of the CDR3 is 15 residues. From germline, CDR1 is KGHSH and CDR2 LQKENI. In DNA form, the CDR3 reads TGTGCCAGCTCACCCCGTCGGGGCGGGACCGGGGAGCTGTTTTTT. Its translation: CASSPRRGGTGELFF.

The chain joins TRBV9 to TRBJ2-7, with 11 bases that match TRBD1. In germline, CDR1 is SGDLS, CDR2 YYNGEE. V dropped 3 bases and J dropped 7; count of bases not matched to a gene: 6. The CDR3 length is 14 residues. The DNA of the CDR3 is TGTGCCAGCAGCGGCGGGGACAGGGGGAGGGAGCAGTACTTC. This sequence encodes CASSGGDRGREQYF.

The chain recombines TRBV10-3 with TRBJ1-1, with TRBD1 identical over 8 bases. The V and J ends lost 7 bases and 3 bases, in that order; junction bases with no gene match: 7. Germline V lookup: CDR1 ENHRY, CDR2 SYGVKD. The CDR3 loop spans 14 amino acids. CDR3 residues: CAINGQGIDTEAFF. The CDR3 region has the DNA TGTGCCATCAACGGACAGGGTATAGACACTGAAGCTTTCTTT.

V usage is TRBV5-6 and J usage is TRBJ1-1; D is ambiguous. V lost 5 bases, J lost 6 bases, and 11 bases lay in between. Germline assignment: CDR1 SGHDT and CDR2 YYEEEE. This CDR3 has 12 residues. The CDR3 loop reads CASRPHGAEAFF. CDR3 DNA: TGTGCCAGCAGGCCACATGGCGCTGAAGCTTTCTTT.

Here the CDR3 DNA reads TGTGCCAGCAGCCCCCGGACTAGCGGGGCTATAGAGCAGTACTTC. Translated: CASSPRTSGAIEQYF. The V and J genes are TRBV9 and TRBJ2-7, with 12 positions matching TRBD2. V lost 4 bases and J lost 7; bases outside the gene matches: 9. Germline V CDR1 and CDR2: SGDLS, YYNGEE. This CDR3 region has 15 residues.

This rearrangement joins TRBV7-9 to TRBJ1-2; the D gene is possibly TRBD1 (5 bases). This CDR3 has 16 residues. V lost 5 bases, J lost 6 bases, and 22 bases lay in between. Germline CDR1 is SEHNR and CDR2 is FQNEAQ (reference sequence). This chain's CDR3 is CASSLRGRGAPDGYTF. CDR3 nucleotide sequence: TGTGCCAGCAGCCTCCGAGGGAGGGGAGCTCCGGATGGCTACACCTTC.

This clone was picked up one time. V and J are TRBV5-1 and TRBJ2-3; D not resolved. Germline V gene lookup returns CDR1 SGHRS and CDR2 YFSETQ. Trimming removed 5 bases from V and 4 bases from J, with 11 bases in between. This CDR3 contains 13 residues. CDR3: CASSPNSPDTQYF. The CDR3 DNA reads TGCGCCAGCAGTCCGAACTCACCAGATACGCAGTATTTT.

The rearrangement joins TRBV27 to TRBJ2-7; D unresolved. The V and J ends lost 4 bases and 3 bases respectively, with 16 bases between them. This CDR3 comprises 15 residues. Germline V gene lookup returns CDR1 MNHEY and CDR2 SMNVEV (reference sequence). CDR3 amino acids: CASSYYMGVGYEQYF. The CDR3 DNA follows: TGTGCCAGCAGTTATTACATGGGCGTGGGCTACGAGCAGTACTTC.

This clone was picked up a small number of times. A read error may explain this, as a much larger clone is one base away. Additional DNA sequences in this sample encode the identical CDR3. The CDR3 is CASSAGNTGELFF. The CDR3 DNA reads TGTGCCAGCAGCGCAGGGAACACCGGGGAGCTGTTTTTT. The rearrangement links TRBV9 to TRBJ2-2; D uncertain. Germline V gene sequence: CDR1 SGDLS, CDR2 YYNGEE. Between the trimmed V and J ends, which lost 3 bases and 1 base, there was a span of 4 bases. The CDR3 contains 13 residues.

The chain employs TRBV28 and TRBJ1-2; D uncertain. The CDR3 extends over 14 amino acids. The V end was cut by 5 bases, the J end by 4 bases, with 14 bases between. From germline, CDR1 is MDHEN and CDR2 SYDVKM. The CDR3 DNA sequence: TGTGCCAGCAGTGTAACAGACTTGTCCTATGGCTACACCTTC. It encodes CASSVTDLSYGYTF.

A note on this clone: The sample contains more than one DNA sequence encoding this CDR3. The chain links TRBV27 to TRBJ1-1; D is unresolved. Germline V gene sequence: CDR1 MNHEY, CDR2 SMNVEV (reference sequence). The CDR3 is 13 amino acids. V was pared by 3 bases and J by 1 base, with 6 bases between. This chain's CDR3 is CASSFGGNTEAFF. The CDR3 DNA follows: TGTGCCAGCAGTTTCGGAGGGAACACTGAAGCTTTCTTT.